A selection of T cell receptor beta chains follows, all from one sample in a study of blood T cells in healthy people across ages. TCRdb redid the calling of the 5' RACE reads with MiXCR, one entry per CDR3 protein. This table has some 1.5 million distinct CDR3 sequences, approximately 43% appearing once. Material for sequencing was blood. The source is a woman under 30 in good health. Both conserved end residues are part of each CDR3.

v_call	cdr3_length	j_call	cdr3_aa
TRBV6-2/TRBV6-3	13	-	CASKGVSYNEQYF
TRBV7-9	13	TRBJ1-1	CASSVNQYAEAFF
TRBV27	15	TRBJ2-3	CASSSTLLATDTQYF
TRBV20-1	15	TRBJ2-1	CSARLRTEFYNEQFF
TRBV6-4	15	TRBJ2-3	CASSDLAGGSDTQYF
TRBV6-5	15	TRBJ1-3	CASSYDRAVGNTIYF
TRBV27	16	TRBJ1-2	CASSYTGGWSNYGYTF
TRBV12-3/TRBV12-4	15	TRBJ2-1	CASSLWTASYNEQFF
TRBV20-1	15	TRBJ2-7	CSAVEGGRGSYEQYF
TRBV4-3	14	-	CASSQGQGFHEQYF
TRBV2	16	TRBJ2-3	CASSDWGQTSTDTQYF
TRBV20-1	16	TRBJ2-3	CSAPSLAHTSTDTQYF
TRBV29-1	14	TRBJ2-3	CSAALVKEGGSQYF
TRBV12-3/TRBV12-4	16	TRBJ2-5	CASNERTSGEQETQYF
TRBV30	14	TRBJ2-5	CAWSVFTGQETQYF
TRBV21-1	14	TRBJ1-1	CASSSRRQGAEAFF
TRBV4-1	15	TRBJ2-1	CASSQDLAGKNEQFF
TRBV5-1	18	TRBJ2-3	CASSLPGTSGRSTDTQYF
TRBV7-9	15	TRBJ2-5	CASSFLAGFQETQYF
TRBV25-1	15	TRBJ2-3	CASSGRTGGPDTQYF
TRBV12-3/TRBV12-4	13	TRBJ2-1	CASLRDPGSEQFF
TRBV11-1	15	TRBJ2-3	CASNRGLAGSDTQYF
TRBV12-3/TRBV12-4	15	TRBJ2-7	CASSNGVQGSYEQYF
TRBV20-1	15	TRBJ2-5	CSARDWQYQIETQYF
TRBV7-2	16	TRBJ2-5	CASSLGDRLAKETQYF
TRBV5-1	15	TRBJ2-3	CASSLRQGSTDTQYF
TRBV11-2	15	TRBJ1-4	CASSSPEGTTEKLFF
TRBV27	13	TRBJ1-5	CASSLEGLEPQHF
TRBV20-1	14	TRBJ2-7	CSAIMGTNVVEQYF
TRBV7-2	16	TRBJ2-1	CASSPRWGSSYNEQFF
TRBV5-1	13	TRBJ2-7	CASSFQGHYEQYF
TRBV5-1	15	TRBJ2-5	CASSYQRISGETQYF
TRBV2	15	TRBJ1-6	CASSLQGAVNSPLHF
TRBV7-9	13	TRBJ1-4	CASRATGEEKLFF
TRBV7-8	12	TRBJ2-1	CASSRSQLEQFF
TRBV5-1	10	TRBJ1-5	CASSFPRQHF
TRBV6-6	16	TRBJ2-2	CASSPGAGGYAGELFF
TRBV29-1	11	TRBJ1-2	CSVPRGRGYTF
TRBV20-1	14	TRBJ2-2	CSARAGGDTGELFF